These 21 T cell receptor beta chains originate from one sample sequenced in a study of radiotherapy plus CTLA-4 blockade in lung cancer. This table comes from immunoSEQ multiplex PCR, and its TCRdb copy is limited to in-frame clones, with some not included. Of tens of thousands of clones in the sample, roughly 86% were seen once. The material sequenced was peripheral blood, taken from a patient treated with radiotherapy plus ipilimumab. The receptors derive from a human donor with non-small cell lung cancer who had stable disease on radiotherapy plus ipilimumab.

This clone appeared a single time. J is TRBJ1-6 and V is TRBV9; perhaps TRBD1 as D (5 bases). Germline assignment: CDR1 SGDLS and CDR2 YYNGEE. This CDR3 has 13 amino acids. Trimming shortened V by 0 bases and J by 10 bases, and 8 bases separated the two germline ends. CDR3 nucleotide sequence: TGTGCCAGCAGCGTAGTGCAGGGATCACCCCTCCACTTT. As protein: CASSVVQGSPLHF.

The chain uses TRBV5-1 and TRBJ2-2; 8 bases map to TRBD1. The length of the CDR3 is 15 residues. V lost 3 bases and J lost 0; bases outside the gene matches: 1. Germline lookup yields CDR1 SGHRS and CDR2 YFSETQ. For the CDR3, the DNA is TGCGCCAGCAGCTGGACAGGGTCGAACACCGGGGAGCTGTTTTTT. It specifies CASSWTGSNTGELFF. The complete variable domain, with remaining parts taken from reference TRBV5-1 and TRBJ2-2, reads KAGVTQTPRYLIKTRGQQVTLSCSPISGHRSVSWYQQTPGQGLQFLFEYFSETQRNKGNFPGRFSGRQFSNSRSEMNVSTLELGDSALYLCASSWTGSNTGELFFGEGSRLTVL.

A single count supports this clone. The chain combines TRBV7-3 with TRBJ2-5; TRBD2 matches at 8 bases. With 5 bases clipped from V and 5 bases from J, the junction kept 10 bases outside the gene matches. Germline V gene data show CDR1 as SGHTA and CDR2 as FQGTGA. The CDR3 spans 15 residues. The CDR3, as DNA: TGTGCCAGCAGCCCGAGCGGGAGTCGTGGGGAGACCCAGTACTTC. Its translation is CASSPSGSRGETQYF.

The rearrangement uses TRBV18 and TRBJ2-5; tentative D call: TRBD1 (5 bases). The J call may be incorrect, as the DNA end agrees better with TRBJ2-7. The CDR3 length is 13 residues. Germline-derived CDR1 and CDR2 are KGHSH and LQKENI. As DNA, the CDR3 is TGTGCCAGCTCACCACAAGGGGCCTACGAGCAGTACTTC. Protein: CASSPQGAYEQYF.

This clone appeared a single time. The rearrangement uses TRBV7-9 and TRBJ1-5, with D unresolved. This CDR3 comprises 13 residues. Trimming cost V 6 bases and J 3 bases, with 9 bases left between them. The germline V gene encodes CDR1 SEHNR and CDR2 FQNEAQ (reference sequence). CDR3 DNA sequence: TGTGCCAGCAGTGGACGGGACAATCAGCCCCAGCATTTT. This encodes CASSGRDNQPQHF.

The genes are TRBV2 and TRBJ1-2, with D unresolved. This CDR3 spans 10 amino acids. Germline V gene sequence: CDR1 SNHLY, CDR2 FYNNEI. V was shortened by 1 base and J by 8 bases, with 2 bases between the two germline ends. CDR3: CASSEGGYTF. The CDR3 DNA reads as TGTGCCAGCAGTGAAGGAGGCTACACCTTC.

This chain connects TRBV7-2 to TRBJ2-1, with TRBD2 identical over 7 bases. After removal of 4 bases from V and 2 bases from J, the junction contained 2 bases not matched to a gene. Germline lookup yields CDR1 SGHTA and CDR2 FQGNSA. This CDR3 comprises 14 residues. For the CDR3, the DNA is TGTGCCAGCAGCTCCGGACTAGCCTACAATGAGCAGTTCTTC. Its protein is CASSSGLAYNEQFF.

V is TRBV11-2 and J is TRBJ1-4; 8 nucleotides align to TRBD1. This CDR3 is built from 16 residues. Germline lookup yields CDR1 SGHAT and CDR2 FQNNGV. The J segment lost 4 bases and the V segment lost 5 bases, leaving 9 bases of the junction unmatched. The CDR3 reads CASSPGQGGGNEKLFF. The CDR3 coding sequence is TGTGCCAGCAGCCCCGGACAGGGAGGCGGTAATGAAAAACTGTTTTTT.

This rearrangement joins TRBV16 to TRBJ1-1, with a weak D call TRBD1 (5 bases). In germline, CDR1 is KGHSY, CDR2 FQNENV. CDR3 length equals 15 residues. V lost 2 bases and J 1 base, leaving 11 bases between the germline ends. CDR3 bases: TGTGCCAGCAGCCAAAATTCAGGGCCGAACACTGAAGCTTTCTTT. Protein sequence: CASSQNSGPNTEAFF.

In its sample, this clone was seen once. In nucleotides, the CDR3 is TGTGCCAGCAGTTTTTCGATCTCCCGGGACACCCCCTACGAGCAGTACTTC. This codes for CASSFSISRDTPYEQYF. The V and J genes are TRBV28 and TRBJ2-7; TRBD1 might be the D (6 bases). V was shortened by 3 bases and J by 2 bases, with 20 bases between the two germline ends. The CDR3 runs 17 residues. Per the germline V gene, CDR1 is MDHEN and CDR2 is SYDVKM.

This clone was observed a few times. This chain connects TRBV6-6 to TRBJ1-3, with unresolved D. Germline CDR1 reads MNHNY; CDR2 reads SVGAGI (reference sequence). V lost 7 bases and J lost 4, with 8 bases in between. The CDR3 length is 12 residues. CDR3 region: CASTEQGNTIYF. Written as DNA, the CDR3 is TGTGCCAGCACCGAACAAGGAAACACCATATATTTT.

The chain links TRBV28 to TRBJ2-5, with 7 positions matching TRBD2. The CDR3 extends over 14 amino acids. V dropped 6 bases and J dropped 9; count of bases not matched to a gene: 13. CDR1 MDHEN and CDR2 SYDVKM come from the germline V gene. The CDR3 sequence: CASREGGTTRAQYF. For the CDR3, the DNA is TGTGCCAGCAGAGAGGGCGGGACTACAAGGGCCCAGTACTTC.

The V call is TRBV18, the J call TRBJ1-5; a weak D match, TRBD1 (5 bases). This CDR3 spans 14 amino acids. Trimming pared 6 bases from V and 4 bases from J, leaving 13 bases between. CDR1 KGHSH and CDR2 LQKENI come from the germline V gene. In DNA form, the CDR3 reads TGTGCCAGCTCTGCCGGGACGGAGAATCAGCCCCAGCATTTT. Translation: CASSAGTENQPQHF.

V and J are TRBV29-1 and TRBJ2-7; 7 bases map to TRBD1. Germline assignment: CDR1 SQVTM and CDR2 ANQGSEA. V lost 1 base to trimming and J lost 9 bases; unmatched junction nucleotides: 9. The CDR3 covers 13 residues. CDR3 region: CSVEVGTVARQYF. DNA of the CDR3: TGCAGCGTTGAAGTGGGGACAGTAGCCCGGCAGTACTTC.

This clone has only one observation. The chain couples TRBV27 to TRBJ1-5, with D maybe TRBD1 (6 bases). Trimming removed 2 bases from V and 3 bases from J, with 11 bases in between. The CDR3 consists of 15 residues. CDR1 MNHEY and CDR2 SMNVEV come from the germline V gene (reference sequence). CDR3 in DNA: TGTGCCAGCAGTTTAGTGACAGGTACCAATCAGCCCCAGCATTTT. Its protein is CASSLVTGTNQPQHF.

For the CDR3, the DNA is TGTGCCAGCAGACCGGGACGGGGAGGTTCCGGGGAGCTGTTTTTT. It encodes CASRPGRGGSGELFF. The chain joins TRBV7-9 to TRBJ2-2; D is perhaps TRBD2 (6 bases). This CDR3 is built from 15 residues. CDR1 is SEHNR and CDR2 is FQNEAQ in the germline V gene (reference sequence). The V end lost 6 bases, the J end lost 6 bases, and 17 bases lay between the germline ends.

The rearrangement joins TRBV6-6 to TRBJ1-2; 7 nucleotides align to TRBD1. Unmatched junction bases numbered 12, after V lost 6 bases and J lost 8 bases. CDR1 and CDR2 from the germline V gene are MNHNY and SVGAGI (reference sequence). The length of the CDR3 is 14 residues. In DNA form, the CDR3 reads TGTGCCAGCAGCCCCGGGACAGTGGATAGGGGCTACACCTTC. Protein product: CASSPGTVDRGYTF.

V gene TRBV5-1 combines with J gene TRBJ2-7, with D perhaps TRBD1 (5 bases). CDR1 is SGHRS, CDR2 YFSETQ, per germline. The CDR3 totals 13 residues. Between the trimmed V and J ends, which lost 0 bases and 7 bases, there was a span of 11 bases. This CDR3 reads CASSLASGYEQYF. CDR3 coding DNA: TGCGCCAGCAGCTTGGCCTCAGGGTATGAGCAGTACTTC.

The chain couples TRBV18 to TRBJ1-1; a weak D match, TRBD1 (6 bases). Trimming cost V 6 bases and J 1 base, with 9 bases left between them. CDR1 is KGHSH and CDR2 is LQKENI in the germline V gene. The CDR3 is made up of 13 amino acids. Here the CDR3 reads CASSLGQNTEAFF. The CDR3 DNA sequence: TGTGCCAGCTCCCTGGGACAGAACACTGAAGCTTTCTTT.

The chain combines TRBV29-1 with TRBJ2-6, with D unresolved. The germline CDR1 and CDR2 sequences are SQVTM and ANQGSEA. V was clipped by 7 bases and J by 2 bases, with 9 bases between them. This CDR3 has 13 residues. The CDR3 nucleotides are TGCAGCGCCTCCAATGCTGGGGCCAACGTCCTGACTTTC. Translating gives CSASNAGANVLTF.

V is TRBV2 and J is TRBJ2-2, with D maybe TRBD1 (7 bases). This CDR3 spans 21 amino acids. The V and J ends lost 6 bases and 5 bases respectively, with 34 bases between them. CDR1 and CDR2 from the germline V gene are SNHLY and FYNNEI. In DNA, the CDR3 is TGTGCCAGCAGACGCTACTCCTTTGTGCCTGGGGGGCAGGGGGGAACCGGGGAGCTGTTTTTT. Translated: CASRRYSFVPGGQGGTGELFF.